The 29 T cell receptor beta chains below were found in one sample sequenced in a study of blood T cell repertoires in COVID-19. Profiled with immunoSEQ multiplex PCR; TCRdb holds only in-frame clones, not every one. The sample records around 150,000 clones, around 90% being singletons. Sequenced sample: peripheral blood. These TCRs come from a man aged 60-69 years with active or convalescent COVID-19.

The chain recombines TRBV5-4 with TRBJ1-6; 8 nucleotides match TRBD1. The CDR3 contains 15 residues. J gave up 10 bases and V 1 base, and 7 bases lay outside the gene matches. CDR1 is SGHNT, CDR2 YYREEE, per germline (reference sequence). CDR3 sequence (DNA): TGTGCCAGCAGCTTGTCCGGGACAGGTGTATCACCCCTCCACTTT. Amino acids: CASSLSGTGVSPLHF.

The CDR3 loop is CATSEAGGYNEQFF. DNA of the CDR3: TGTGCCACCAGTGAGGCAGGGGGCTACAATGAGCAGTTCTTC. The chain joins TRBV24-1 to TRBJ2-1, with 7 bases lining up with TRBD1. The CDR3 length is 14 residues. CDR1 and CDR2 from the germline V gene are KGHDR and SFDVKD. With 4 bases clipped from V and 3 bases from J, the junction kept 2 bases outside the gene matches.

The chain recombines TRBV28 with TRBJ1-2; 7 bases align to TRBD1. V lost 6 bases and J lost 3; bases outside the gene matches: 10. This CDR3 spans 15 amino acids. Germline V CDR1 and CDR2: MDHEN, SYDVKM. Written as DNA, the CDR3 is TGTGCCAGCAGGGAACAGGGGTCCACCTACTATGGCTACACCTTC. Translation gives CASREQGSTYYGYTF.

The chain employs TRBV11-2 and TRBJ2-7, with 9 bases aligning to TRBD2. Losses at the gene ends were 3 bases for V and 2 bases for J; bases not matched to a gene: 5. The CDR3 loop spans 15 amino acids. The germline V gene encodes CDR1 SGHAT and CDR2 FQNNGV. In DNA form, the CDR3 reads TGTGCCAGCAGCTTCGGCGCTAGCGGGACCTACGAGCAGTACTTC. Its translation: CASSFGASGTYEQYF. The variable domain in full, completed from reference TRBV11-2 and TRBJ2-7, reads EAGVAQSPRYKIIEKRQSVAFWCNPISGHATLYWYQQILGQGPKLLIQFQNNGVVDDSQLPKDRFSAERLKGVDSTLKIQPAKLEDSAVYLCASSFGASGTYEQYFGPGTRLTVT.

J is TRBJ2-3 and V is TRBV29-1, with D perhaps TRBD2 (5 bases). Germline CDR1 and CDR2: SQVTM and ANQGSEA. The CDR3 extends over 15 amino acids. V was clipped by 6 bases and J by 1 base, with 17 bases between them. CDR3 protein: CSVNFFEGGTDTQYF. In nucleotides, the CDR3 is TGCAGCGTCAACTTCTTTGAGGGTGGCACAGATACGCAGTATTTT.

This clone appeared a single time. CDR3 nucleotides: TGTGCCAGCAGCCCACCAGACAGGGGGCGGTTTTCTGGAAACACCATATATTTT. It is translated as CASSPPDRGRFSGNTIYF. The chain uses TRBV7-9 and TRBJ1-3, with TRBD1 identical over 10 bases. Germline loops: CDR1 SEHNR, CDR2 FQNEAQ (reference sequence). There are 18 residues in the CDR3. With 5 bases clipped from V and 1 base from J, the junction kept 11 bases outside the gene matches.

This chain connects TRBV7-9 to TRBJ1-1; weak D call: TRBD1 (5 bases). The germline V gene encodes CDR1 SEHNR and CDR2 FQNEAQ (reference sequence). Trimming stripped 4 bases from V and 4 bases from J, with 13 bases between. This CDR3 region has 14 residues. The CDR3, as DNA: TGTGCCAGCAGCTCCAGGGAAGGTGGCACTGAAGCTTTCTTT. Its protein is CASSSREGGTEAFF.

V usage is TRBV29-1 and J usage is TRBJ2-1; 9 nucleotides agree with TRBD2. J gave up 13 bases and V 7 bases, and 11 bases lay outside the gene matches. The CDR3 loop spans 12 amino acids. Germline V CDR1 and CDR2: SQVTM, ANQGSEA. This CDR3 reads CSEGGRAGVQFF. The CDR3 coding sequence is TGCAGCGAGGGCGGGAGGGCCGGGGTTCAGTTCTTC.

The chain is built from TRBV28 and TRBJ1-5; 10 bases map to TRBD1. Germline CDR1 MDHEN, CDR2 SYDVKM. This CDR3 contains 15 residues. Trimming removed 2 bases from V and 3 bases from J; junction bases left unmatched: 1. The CDR3 DNA follows: TGTGCCAGCAGTTTAAGACAGGGGGCCAATCAGCCCCAGCATTTT. Protein product: CASSLRQGANQPQHF.

V usage is TRBV10-3 and J usage is TRBJ1-3; the match to TRBD1 covers 8 bases. V was pared by 10 bases and J by 4 bases, with 9 bases of the junction left unmatched. The germline V gene has CDR1 ENHRY and CDR2 SYGVKD. The CDR3 extends over 14 amino acids. Here the CDR3 DNA reads TGTGCCACGCGACAGGGGCGGGAAGGAAACACCATATATTTT. It yields the protein CATRQGREGNTIYF.

The chain employs TRBV20-1 and TRBJ2-7, with D possibly TRBD1 on 5 matching bases. CDR1 is DFQATT and CDR2 is SNEGSKA in the germline V gene (reference sequence). The CDR3 is 11 residues long. Trimming removed 7 bases from V and 6 bases from J, with 13 bases in between. CDR3 DNA: TGCAGTGTGCAGGGCGCCGCCGAGCAGTACTTC. This encodes CSVQGAAEQYF.

This clone was counted a few times. This chain uses TRBV4-1 with TRBJ2-7; 10 positions match TRBD1. Trimming removed 4 bases from V and 5 bases from J; junction bases left unmatched: 2. The CDR3 totals 13 residues. Germline V gene data show CDR1 as MGHRA and CDR2 as YSYEKL. This chain's CDR3 is CASSLGTGDEQYF. As DNA, the CDR3 is TGCGCCAGCAGCCTTGGGACAGGGGACGAGCAGTACTTC.

This chain connects TRBV5-1 to TRBJ2-2, with 10 bases aligning to TRBD2. The CDR3 runs to 16 residues. CDR1 and CDR2 (germline): SGHRS, YFSETQ. The junction had 4 bases not matched to a gene; V was cut back by 5 bases and J by 0 bases. The DNA of the CDR3 is TGCGCCAGCAGTTATACTAGCGGGGCGAACACCGGGGAGCTGTTTTTT. Its protein product is CASSYTSGANTGELFF.

In the case of this clone: Other DNA sequences in this specimen translate into the identical CDR3. This chain uses TRBV7-2 with TRBJ1-4, with D perhaps TRBD1 (5 bases). CDR3 size: 14 residues. Germline V gene lookup returns CDR1 SGHTA and CDR2 FQGNSA. Trimming left V 5 bases short and J 5 bases short, with 12 bases between. CDR3 DNA: TGTGCCAGCAGCCCCAGGGACTTCAATGAAAAACTGTTTTTT. Its translation is CASSPRDFNEKLFF.

V is TRBV29-1 and J is TRBJ2-1, with no clear D. This CDR3 has 12 residues. Trimming pared 4 bases from V and 7 bases from J, leaving 11 bases between. Germline V gene sequence: CDR1 SQVTM, CDR2 ANQGSEA. The CDR3 spells CSVAVLSNEQFF. The CDR3 DNA reads TGCAGCGTTGCGGTACTTAGTAATGAGCAGTTCTTC.

The chain uses TRBV6-5 and TRBJ1-2, with a possible D match to TRBD1 (6 bases). Germline values: CDR1 MNHEY, CDR2 SVGAGI. This CDR3 is 13 amino acids long. Trimming took 6 bases from V and 4 from J, leaving 12 bases between them. The CDR3 spells CASRLGQFYGYTF. CDR3 DNA: TGTGCCAGCAGACTTGGACAGTTCTATGGCTACACCTTC.

The V and J genes are TRBV7-3 and TRBJ2-1; D unclear. The germline CDR1 and CDR2 sequences are SGHTA and FQGTGA. The CDR3 has 16 amino acids. V lost 4 bases and J lost 3, with 16 bases in between. CDR3 region: CASSSRPTTVYNEQFF. The CDR3 DNA sequence: TGTGCCAGCAGCTCACGGCCCACGACTGTCTACAATGAGCAGTTCTTC. Drawing the rest from reference TRBV7-3 and TRBJ2-1, the complete variable domain is GAGVSQTPSNKVTEKGKYVELRCDPISGHTALYWYRQSLGQGPEFLIYFQGTGAADDSGLPNDRFFAVRPEGSVSTLKIQRTERGDSAVYLCASSSRPTTVYNEQFFGPGTRLTVL.

The rearrangement links TRBV12-3 or TRBV12-4 to TRBJ2-7; TRBD2 aligns across 9 bases. The V and J ends lost 6 bases and 3 bases, in that order; junction bases with no gene match: 3. The CDR3 totals 13 residues. For the CDR3, the DNA is TGTGCCAGCAGGGAGCGGGAGGACTACGAGCAGTACTTC. This gives the protein CASREREDYEQYF.

A single count supports this clone. This chain connects TRBV10-3 to TRBJ2-1; TRBD2 agrees at 10 bases. Losses at the gene ends were 6 bases for V and 9 bases for J; bases not matched to a gene: 5. CDR1 is ENHRY, CDR2 SYGVKD, per germline. The CDR3 sequence is 13 residues long. The CDR3 region is CAIRKREGPEQFF. CDR3 nucleotide sequence: TGTGCCATCAGGAAGCGGGAGGGTCCTGAGCAGTTCTTC.

Only one count was recorded for this clone. CDR3 DNA sequence: TGTGCCAGCACAACACTAGAGAACACCGGGGAGCTGTTTTTT. Encoded protein: CASTTLENTGELFF. The V gene is TRBV6-6, the J gene TRBJ2-2; D is possibly TRBD2 (5 bases). Trimming removed 7 bases at V and 1 base at J, with 10 bases between. The CDR3 loop spans 14 amino acids. Looked up from germline, CDR1 is MNHNY and CDR2 is SVGAGI (reference sequence).

The rearrangement joins TRBV5-5 to TRBJ2-1; 9 bases line up with TRBD1. Germline loops: CDR1 SGHKS, CDR2 YYEKEE (reference sequence). CDR3 size: 14 residues. The V gene end was trimmed by 4 bases and the J gene end by 4 bases; junction bases not matched to a gene: 3. The CDR3 DNA sequence: TGTGCCAGCAGCGGGGGACAGGGATACAATGAGCAGTTCTTC. Residues: CASSGGQGYNEQFF.

The chain combines TRBV5-6 with TRBJ2-5; 9 bases are shared with TRBD2. The CDR3 loop spans 17 amino acids. Per germline, CDR1 SGHDT and CDR2 YYEEEE. J was trimmed by 3 bases and V by 0 bases; bases with no gene match: 9. CDR3 residues: CASSLVGSSGREETQYF. DNA of the CDR3: TGTGCCAGCAGCTTGGTAGGAAGTAGCGGGAGAGAAGAGACCCAGTACTTC.

J is TRBJ1-4 and V is TRBV7-9; TRBD1 is a possible D gene (6 bases). V dropped 4 bases and J dropped 7 bases, with 13 bases sitting between them. CDR3 size: 14 residues. Germline V CDR1 and CDR2: SEHNR, FQNEAQ (reference sequence). CDR3 protein: CASSSYRVGEKLFF. CDR3 coding DNA: TGTGCCAGCAGCTCCTACAGGGTGGGTGAAAAACTGTTTTTT.

V and J are TRBV24-1 and TRBJ1-1; D gene ambiguous. From germline, CDR1 is KGHDR and CDR2 SFDVKD. Trimming cost V 5 bases and J 0 bases, with 6 bases left between them. This CDR3 is built from 13 residues. The CDR3 here is CATSAGLNTEAFF. The CDR3 DNA follows: TGTGCCACCAGTGCGGGTCTGAACACTGAAGCTTTCTTT.

This sequence joins TRBV19 and TRBJ1-1; TRBD1 is a possible D gene (5 bases). The germline gives CDR1 LNHDA, CDR2 SQIVND (reference sequence). The V and J ends lost 7 bases and 0 bases respectively, with 24 bases between them. This CDR3 contains 18 residues. The CDR3 DNA follows: TGTGCCAGTAAAGCCCAGGGAGGGTTAGAGATCCTGAACACTGAAGCTTTCTTT. Translating gives CASKAQGGLEILNTEAFF.

This chain connects TRBV19 to TRBJ2-7; no clear D gene. Deletions cut 3 bases from V and 0 bases from J, with 9 bases between. Looked up from germline, CDR1 is LNHDA and CDR2 is SQIVND (reference sequence). This CDR3 region has 14 residues. The CDR3 DNA is TGTGCCAGTAGTATGGTGACGGGCTCCTACGAGCAGTACTTC. Protein sequence: CASSMVTGSYEQYF.

This chain connects TRBV18 to TRBJ2-7; 9 bases match TRBD2. Germline V gene data show CDR1 as KGHSH and CDR2 as LQKENI. This CDR3 contains 17 residues. J lost 2 bases, V lost 0 bases, and 8 bases had no gene match. The DNA for the CDR3 is TGTGCCAGCTCACCACCGGGGAGCGGGAGGACCCCCTACGAGCAGTACTTC. The encoded protein is CASSPPGSGRTPYEQYF.

This chain links TRBV18 with TRBJ2-6; no clear D. V was cut by 5 bases and J by 0 bases, with 8 bases left in between. Germline values: CDR1 KGHSH, CDR2 LQKENI. CDR3 length: 15 residues. CDR3 residues: CASSARISGANVLTF. The CDR3 DNA reads TGTGCCAGCTCAGCTAGGATCTCTGGGGCCAACGTCCTGACTTTC.

V usage is TRBV6-5 and J usage is TRBJ1-1; 8 positions agree with TRBD1. The J segment lost 1 base and the V segment lost 6 bases, leaving 7 bases of the junction unmatched. This CDR3 is 15 amino acids long. Per germline, CDR1 MNHEY and CDR2 SVGAGI. The CDR3: CASRTPGGPNTEAFF. The CDR3 DNA follows: TGTGCCAGCAGGACACCAGGGGGCCCGAACACTGAAGCTTTCTTT.